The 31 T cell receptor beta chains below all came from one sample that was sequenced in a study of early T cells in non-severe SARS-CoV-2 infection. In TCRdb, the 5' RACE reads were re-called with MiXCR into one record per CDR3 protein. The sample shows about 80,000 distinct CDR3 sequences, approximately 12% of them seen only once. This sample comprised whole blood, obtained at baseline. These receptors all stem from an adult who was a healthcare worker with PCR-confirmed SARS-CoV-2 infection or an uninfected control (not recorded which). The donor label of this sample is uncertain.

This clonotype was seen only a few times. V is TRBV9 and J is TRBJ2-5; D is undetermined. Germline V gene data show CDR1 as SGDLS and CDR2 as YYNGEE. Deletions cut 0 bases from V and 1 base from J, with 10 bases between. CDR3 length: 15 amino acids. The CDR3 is CASSVAQKPQETQYF. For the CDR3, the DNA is TGTGCCAGCAGCGTAGCGCAGAAGCCCCAAGAGACCCAGTACTTC.

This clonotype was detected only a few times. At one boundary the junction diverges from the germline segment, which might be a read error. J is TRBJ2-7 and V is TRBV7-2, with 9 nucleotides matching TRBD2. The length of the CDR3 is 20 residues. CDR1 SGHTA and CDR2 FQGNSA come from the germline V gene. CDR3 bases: TGTGCCAGCAGCGCGAGGGGAGGTGGTGCGGCTAGCGGGGTCTCCCACGAGCAGTACTTC. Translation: CASSARGGGAASGVSHEQYF.

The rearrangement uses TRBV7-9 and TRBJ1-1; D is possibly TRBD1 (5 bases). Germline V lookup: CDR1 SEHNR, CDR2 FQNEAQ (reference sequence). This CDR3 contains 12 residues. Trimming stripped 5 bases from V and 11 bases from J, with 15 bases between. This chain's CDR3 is CASSPETRQAFF. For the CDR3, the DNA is TGTGCCAGCAGCCCAGAGACCCGACAGGCTTTCTTT.

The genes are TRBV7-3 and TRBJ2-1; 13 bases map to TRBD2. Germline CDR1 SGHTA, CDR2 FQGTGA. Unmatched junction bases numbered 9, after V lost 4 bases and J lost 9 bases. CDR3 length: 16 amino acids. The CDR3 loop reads CASSSPTSGRATEQFF. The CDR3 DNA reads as TGTGCCAGCAGCTCCCCTACTAGCGGGAGGGCCACTGAGCAGTTCTTC.

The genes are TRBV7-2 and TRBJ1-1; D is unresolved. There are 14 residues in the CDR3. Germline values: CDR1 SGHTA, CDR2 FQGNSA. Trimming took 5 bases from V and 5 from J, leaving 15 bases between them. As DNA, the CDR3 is TGTGCCAGCAGCAGAGATCGGGGTCTTACTGAAGCTTTCTTT. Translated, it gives CASSRDRGLTEAFF.

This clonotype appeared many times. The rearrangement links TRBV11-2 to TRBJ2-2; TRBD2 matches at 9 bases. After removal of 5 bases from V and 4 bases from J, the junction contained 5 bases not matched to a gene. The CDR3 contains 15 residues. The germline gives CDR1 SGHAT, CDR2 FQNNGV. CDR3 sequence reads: CASSRVAGATGELFF. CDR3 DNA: TGTGCCAGCAGCCGGGTAGCGGGAGCCACCGGGGAGCTGTTTTTT.

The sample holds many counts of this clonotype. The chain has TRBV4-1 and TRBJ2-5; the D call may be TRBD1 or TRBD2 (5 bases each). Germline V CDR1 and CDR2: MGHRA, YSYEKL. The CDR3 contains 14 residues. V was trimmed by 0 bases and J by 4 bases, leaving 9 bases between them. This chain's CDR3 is CASSQERGRETQYF. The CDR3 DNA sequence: TGCGCCAGCAGCCAAGAAAGGGGACGAGAGACCCAGTACTTC.

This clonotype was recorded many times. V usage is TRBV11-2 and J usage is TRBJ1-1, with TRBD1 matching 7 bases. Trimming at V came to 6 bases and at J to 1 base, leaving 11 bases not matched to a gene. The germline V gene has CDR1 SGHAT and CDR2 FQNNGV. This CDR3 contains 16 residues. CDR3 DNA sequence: TGTGCCAGCAGTCCCAGGGGGGGTGTTGGGAACACTGAAGCTTTCTTT. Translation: CASSPRGGVGNTEAFF.

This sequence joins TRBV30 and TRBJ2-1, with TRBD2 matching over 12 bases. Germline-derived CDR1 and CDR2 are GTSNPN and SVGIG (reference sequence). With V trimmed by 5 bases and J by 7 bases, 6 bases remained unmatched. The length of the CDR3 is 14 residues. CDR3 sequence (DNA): TGTGCCTGGTTAGAGGGGACTAGCGGGAATGAGCAGTTCTTC. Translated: CAWLEGTSGNEQFF.

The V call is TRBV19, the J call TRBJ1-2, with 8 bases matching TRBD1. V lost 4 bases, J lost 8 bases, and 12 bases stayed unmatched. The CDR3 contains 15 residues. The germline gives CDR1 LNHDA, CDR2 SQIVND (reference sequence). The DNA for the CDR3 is TGTGCCAGTAGTACTCCAGGGGGCGTTTTCGCCGGCTACACCTTC. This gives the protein CASSTPGGVFAGYTF.

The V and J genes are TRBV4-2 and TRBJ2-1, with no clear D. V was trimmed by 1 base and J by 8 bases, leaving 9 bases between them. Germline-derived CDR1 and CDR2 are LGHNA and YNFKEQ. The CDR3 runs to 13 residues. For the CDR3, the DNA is TGTGCCAGCAGCCAAGCCCTGAACCATGAGCAGTTCTTC. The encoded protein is CASSQALNHEQFF.

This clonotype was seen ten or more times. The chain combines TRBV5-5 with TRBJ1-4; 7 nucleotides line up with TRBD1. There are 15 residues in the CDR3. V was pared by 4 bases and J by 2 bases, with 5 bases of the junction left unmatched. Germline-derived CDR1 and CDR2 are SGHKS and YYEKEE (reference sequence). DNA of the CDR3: TGTGCCAGCAGCGGGACAGCCTCGACTAATGAAAAACTGTTTTTT. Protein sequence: CASSGTASTNEKLFF.

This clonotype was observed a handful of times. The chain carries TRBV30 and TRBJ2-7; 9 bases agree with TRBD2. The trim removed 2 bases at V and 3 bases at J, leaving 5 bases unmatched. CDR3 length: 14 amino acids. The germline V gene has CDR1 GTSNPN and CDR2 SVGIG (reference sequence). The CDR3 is CAWSLGGGVYEQYF. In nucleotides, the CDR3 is TGTGCCTGGAGTCTTGGCGGGGGGGTCTACGAGCAGTACTTC. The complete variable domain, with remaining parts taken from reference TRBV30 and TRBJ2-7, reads SQTIHQWPATLVQPVGSPLSLECTVEGTSNPNLYWYRQAAGRGLQLLFYSVGIGQISSEVPQNLSASRPQDRQFILSSKKLLLSDSGFYLCAWSLGGGVYEQYFGPGTRLTVT.

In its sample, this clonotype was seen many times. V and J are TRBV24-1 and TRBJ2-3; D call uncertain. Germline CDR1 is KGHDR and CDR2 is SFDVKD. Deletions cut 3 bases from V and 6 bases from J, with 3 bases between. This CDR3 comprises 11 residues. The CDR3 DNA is TGTGCCACCAGTGATGCGGATACGCAGTATTTT. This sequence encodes CATSDADTQYF.

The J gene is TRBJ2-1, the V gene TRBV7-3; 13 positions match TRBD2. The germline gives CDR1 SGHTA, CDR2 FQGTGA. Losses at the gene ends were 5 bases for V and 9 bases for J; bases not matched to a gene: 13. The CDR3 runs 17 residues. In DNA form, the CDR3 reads TGTGCCAGCAGCGCTACCCCGGGACTAGCGGGGAGGTTTGAGCAGTTCTTC. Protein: CASSATPGLAGRFEQFF.

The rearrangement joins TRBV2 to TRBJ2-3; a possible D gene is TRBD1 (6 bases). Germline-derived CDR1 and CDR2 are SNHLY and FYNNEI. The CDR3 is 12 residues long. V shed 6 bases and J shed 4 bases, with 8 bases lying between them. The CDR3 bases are TGTGCCAGCAGGGCAGGGGCAGATACGCAGTATTTT. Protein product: CASRAGADTQYF.

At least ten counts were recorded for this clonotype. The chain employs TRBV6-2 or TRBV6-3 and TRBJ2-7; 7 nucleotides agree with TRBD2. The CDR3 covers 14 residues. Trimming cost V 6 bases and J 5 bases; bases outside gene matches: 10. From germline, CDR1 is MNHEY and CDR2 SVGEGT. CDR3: CASRTAGTKNEQYF. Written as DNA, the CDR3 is TGTGCCAGCAGAACTGCCGGGACTAAGAACGAGCAGTACTTC.

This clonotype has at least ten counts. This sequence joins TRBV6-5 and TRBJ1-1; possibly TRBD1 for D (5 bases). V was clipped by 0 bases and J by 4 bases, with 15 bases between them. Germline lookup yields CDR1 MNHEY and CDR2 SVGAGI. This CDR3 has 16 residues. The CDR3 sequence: CASSYSFPARGTEAFF. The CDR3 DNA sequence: TGTGCCAGCAGTTACTCCTTCCCGGCAAGGGGCACTGAAGCTTTCTTT.

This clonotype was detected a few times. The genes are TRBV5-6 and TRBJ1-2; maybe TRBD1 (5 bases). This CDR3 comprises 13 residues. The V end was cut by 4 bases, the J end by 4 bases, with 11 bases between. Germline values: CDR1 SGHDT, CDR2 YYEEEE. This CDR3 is CASSTGLTYGYTF. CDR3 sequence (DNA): TGTGCCAGCAGCACGGGACTGACCTATGGCTACACCTTC.

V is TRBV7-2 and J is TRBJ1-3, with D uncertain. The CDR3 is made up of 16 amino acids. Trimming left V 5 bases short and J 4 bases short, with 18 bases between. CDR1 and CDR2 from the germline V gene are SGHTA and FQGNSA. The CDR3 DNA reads TGTGCCAGCAGCCGGCCCGGATCCGCGTCAGGAAACACCATATATTTT. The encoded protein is CASSRPGSASGNTIYF. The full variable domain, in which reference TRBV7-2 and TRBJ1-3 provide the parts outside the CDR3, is GAGVSQSPSNKVTEKGKDVELRCDPISGHTALYWYRQSLGQGLEFLIYFQGNSAPDKSGLPSDRFSAERTGGSVSTLTIQRTQQEDSAVYLCASSRPGSASGNTIYFGEGSWLTVV.

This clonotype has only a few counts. The CDR3 region has the DNA TGCGCCAGCAGCGTAAGGACTAGCGGGATCTACAATGAGCAGTTCTTC. This encodes CASSVRTSGIYNEQFF. The chain uses TRBV5-1 and TRBJ2-1; TRBD2 matches 12 bases. Germline loops: CDR1 SGHRS, CDR2 YFSETQ. The CDR3 is 16 amino acids. The J segment lost 3 bases and the V segment lost 4 bases, leaving 5 bases of the junction unmatched.

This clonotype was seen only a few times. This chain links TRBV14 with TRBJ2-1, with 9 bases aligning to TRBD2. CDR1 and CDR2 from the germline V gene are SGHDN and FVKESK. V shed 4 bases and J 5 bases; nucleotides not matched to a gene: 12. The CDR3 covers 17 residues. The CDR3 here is CASSPTYRLAANNEQFF. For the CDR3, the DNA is TGTGCCAGCAGCCCGACTTACCGACTAGCGGCAAACAATGAGCAGTTCTTC.

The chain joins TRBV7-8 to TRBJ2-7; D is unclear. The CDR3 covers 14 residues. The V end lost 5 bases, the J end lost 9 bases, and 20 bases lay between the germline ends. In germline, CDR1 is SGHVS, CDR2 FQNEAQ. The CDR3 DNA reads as TGTGCCAGCAGCACTGATTACTACTCCCGTGGGCAGTACTTC. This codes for CASSTDYYSRGQYF.

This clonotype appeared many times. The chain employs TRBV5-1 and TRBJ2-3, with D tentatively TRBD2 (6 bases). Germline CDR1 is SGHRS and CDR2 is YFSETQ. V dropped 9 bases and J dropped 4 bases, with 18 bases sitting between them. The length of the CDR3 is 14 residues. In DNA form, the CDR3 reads TGCGCCACACGAAGACAGTCGGGGGCAGATACGCAGTATTTT. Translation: CATRRQSGADTQYF.

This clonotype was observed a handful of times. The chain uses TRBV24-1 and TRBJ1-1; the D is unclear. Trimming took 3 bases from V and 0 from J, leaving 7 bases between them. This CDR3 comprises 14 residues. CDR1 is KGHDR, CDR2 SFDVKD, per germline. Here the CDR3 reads CATSDLLMNTEAFF. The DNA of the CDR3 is TGTGCCACCAGTGATCTCCTTATGAACACTGAAGCTTTCTTT.

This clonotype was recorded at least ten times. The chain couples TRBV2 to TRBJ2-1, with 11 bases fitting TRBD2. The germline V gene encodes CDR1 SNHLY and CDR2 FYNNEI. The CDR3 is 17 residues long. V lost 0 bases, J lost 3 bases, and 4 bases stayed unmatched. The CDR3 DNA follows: TGTGCCAGCAGTGAAGCGGTAGCGGGAGGGTACTACAATGAGCAGTTCTTC. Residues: CASSEAVAGGYYNEQFF.

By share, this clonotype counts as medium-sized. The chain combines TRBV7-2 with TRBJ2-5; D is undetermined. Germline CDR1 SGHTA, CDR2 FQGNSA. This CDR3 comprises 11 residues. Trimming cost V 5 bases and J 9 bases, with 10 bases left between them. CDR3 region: CASSGEWAQYF. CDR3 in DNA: TGTGCCAGCAGCGGAGAATGGGCCCAGTACTTC.

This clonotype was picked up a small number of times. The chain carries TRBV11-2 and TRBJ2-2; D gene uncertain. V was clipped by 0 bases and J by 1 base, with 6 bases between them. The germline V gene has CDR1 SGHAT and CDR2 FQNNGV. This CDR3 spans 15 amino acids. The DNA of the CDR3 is TGTGCCAGCAGCTTAGAATGGCGGAACACCGGGGAGCTGTTTTTT. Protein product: CASSLEWRNTGELFF.

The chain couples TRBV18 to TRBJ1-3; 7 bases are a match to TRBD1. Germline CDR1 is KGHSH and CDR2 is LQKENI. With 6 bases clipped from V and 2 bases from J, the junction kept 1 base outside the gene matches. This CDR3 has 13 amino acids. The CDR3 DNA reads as TGTGCCAGCTCGACAGGGACTGGAAACACCATATATTTT. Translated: CASSTGTGNTIYF.

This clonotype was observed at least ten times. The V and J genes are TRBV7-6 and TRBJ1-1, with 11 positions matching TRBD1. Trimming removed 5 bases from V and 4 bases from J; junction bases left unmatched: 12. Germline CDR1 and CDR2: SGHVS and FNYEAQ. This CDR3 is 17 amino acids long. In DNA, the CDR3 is TGTGCCAGCAGCGGACAGGGGGCCAATGGTTGGGGCACTGAAGCTTTCTTT. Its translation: CASSGQGANGWGTEAFF.

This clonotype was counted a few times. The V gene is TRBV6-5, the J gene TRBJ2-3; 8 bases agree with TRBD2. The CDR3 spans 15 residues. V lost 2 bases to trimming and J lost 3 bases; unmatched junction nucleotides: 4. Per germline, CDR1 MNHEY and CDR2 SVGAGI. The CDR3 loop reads CASSYGVAGTDTQYF. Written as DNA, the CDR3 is TGTGCCAGCAGTTACGGGGTAGCGGGAACAGATACGCAGTATTTT.